A single sample is the source of the 30 T cell receptor beta chains below, sequenced in a study of blood T cell repertoires in COVID-19. Profiling relied on immunoSEQ multiplex PCR, and the TCRdb table lists in-frame clones only, not all of them. This table holds about 250,000 clones, roughly 85% found once. The sample taken for sequencing was PBMCs or T cells enriched from blood (not recorded which). The receptors derive from a woman aged 50 to 60 with acute COVID-19.

The table lists this clone with a few counts. The chain carries TRBV4-3 and TRBJ2-1, with TRBD1 matching 9 bases. Unmatched junction bases numbered 9, after V lost 4 bases and J lost 8 bases. CDR1 and CDR2 from the germline V gene are LGHNA and YSLEER. There are 15 residues in the CDR3. CDR3 sequence (DNA): TGCGCCAGCAGCCTCCGGGACAGGGCTGGGGATGAGCAGTTCTTC. It specifies CASSLRDRAGDEQFF.

V and J are TRBV4-3 and TRBJ2-4; D might be TRBD1 (6 bases). There are 13 residues in the CDR3. Germline loops: CDR1 LGHNA, CDR2 YSLEER. V was clipped by 0 bases and J by 8 bases, with 8 bases between them. The CDR3 reads CASSQEGADIQYF. The CDR3 DNA sequence: TGCGCCAGCAGCCAAGAGGGGGCAGACATTCAGTACTTC.

The genes are TRBV19 and TRBJ1-1, with 7 bases aligning to TRBD1. The CDR3 contains 14 residues. V shed 6 bases and J 0 bases; nucleotides not matched to a gene: 4. Germline V gene data show CDR1 as LNHDA and CDR2 as SQIVND (reference sequence). Written as DNA, the CDR3 is TGTGCCAGTAGCCCCAGGGGGGTGAACACTGAAGCTTTCTTT. Protein: CASSPRGVNTEAFF.

This rearrangement joins TRBV6-5 to TRBJ2-5; 11 bases are a match to TRBD2. V lost 4 bases, J lost 2 bases, and 3 bases stayed unmatched. The CDR3 loop spans 15 amino acids. Per the germline V gene, CDR1 is MNHEY and CDR2 is SVGAGI. CDR3 sequence (DNA): TGTGCCAGCAGTTCTAGCGGGGGGCTACAAGAGACCCAGTACTTC. Protein: CASSSSGGLQETQYF.

The chain combines TRBV5-8 with TRBJ2-7, with D uncertain. In germline, CDR1 is SGHTS, CDR2 YDEGEE. This CDR3 is built from 15 residues. The ends were cut back, 5 bases at V and 0 bases at J, with 15 bases in the middle. Here the CDR3 DNA reads TGTGCCAGCAGAGTCCTAAAGACGGGCTCCTACGAGCAGTACTTC. Amino acid sequence: CASRVLKTGSYEQYF.

This clone was seen a single time. This chain uses TRBV30 with TRBJ1-2; no reliable D call. The CDR3 consists of 13 residues. Trimming pared 3 bases from V and 1 base from J, leaving 9 bases between. The V gene's germline CDR1 is GTSNPN and CDR2 SVGIG (reference sequence). CDR3 protein: CAWRVEVNYGYTF. The CDR3 nucleotides read TGTGCCTGGAGGGTAGAAGTTAACTATGGCTACACCTTC.

The rearrangement joins TRBV7-9 to TRBJ2-7, with 9 bases matching TRBD2. Germline V gene lookup returns CDR1 SEHNR and CDR2 FQNEAQ (reference sequence). The J segment lost 6 bases and the V segment lost 5 bases, leaving 8 bases of the junction unmatched. The CDR3 length is 14 residues. The CDR3 sequence: CASSSGGGAGEQYF. CDR3 nucleotides: TGTGCCAGCAGCAGCGGCGGGGGGGCCGGCGAGCAGTACTTC.

The chain recombines TRBV15 with TRBJ1-5, with D hard to call. Germline CDR1 reads LNHNV; CDR2 reads YYDKDF (reference sequence). The CDR3 sequence is 12 residues long. Trimming removed 6 bases at V and 2 bases at J, with 5 bases between. The CDR3 spells CATSEGNQPQHF. CDR3 DNA sequence: TGTGCCACCAGTGAGGGCAATCAGCCCCAGCATTTT.

This chain joins TRBV29-1 and TRBJ1-1, with D possibly matching TRBD1 (5 bases). Germline V CDR1 and CDR2: SQVTM, ANQGSEA. This CDR3 spans 12 amino acids. Trimming pared 3 bases from V and 6 bases from J, leaving 11 bases between. CDR3 in DNA: TGCAGCGTTGAGGTAGGGGTCGCTGAAGCTTTCTTT. Translating it yields CSVEVGVAEAFF.

The chain uses TRBV27 and TRBJ1-2; D gene ambiguous. V was shortened by 6 bases and J by 2 bases, with 16 bases between the two germline ends. Germline CDR1 reads MNHEY; CDR2 reads SMNVEV (reference sequence). This CDR3 spans 15 amino acids. As DNA, the CDR3 is TGTGCCAGCAGATCACGCCCTAATGAGAACTATGGCTACACCTTC. Encoded protein: CASRSRPNENYGYTF.

The chain couples TRBV3-1 (or the pseudogene TRBV3-2) to TRBJ2-1; weak D call: TRBD2 (6 bases). The CDR3 extends over 13 amino acids. CDR1 and CDR2 (germline): LGHDT, YNNKEL (reference sequence). Trimming pared 4 bases from V and 10 bases from J, leaving 14 bases between. Here the CDR3 DNA reads TGTGCCAGCAGCCCGCCGGGGGTACTGGAGCAGTTCTTC. It encodes CASSPPGVLEQFF.

The V call is TRBV6-2 or TRBV6-3, the J call TRBJ1-5, with a tentative D call TRBD1 (6 bases). The V gene lost 4 bases and the J gene lost 2 bases, with 15 bases spanning the gap. The CDR3 is 16 residues long. Germline assignment: CDR1 MNHEY and CDR2 SVGEGT. This chain's CDR3 is CASSFGQSGGNQPQHF. The CDR3 bases are TGTGCCAGCAGTTTCGGACAGTCCGGCGGCAATCAGCCCCAGCATTTT.

CDR3 protein: CASSRKQGLIYGYTF. CDR3 sequence (DNA): TGTGCCAGCAGCCGAAAACAGGGATTGATCTATGGCTACACCTTC. The chain recombines TRBV13 with TRBJ1-2; D might be TRBD1 (6 bases). This CDR3 comprises 15 residues. Germline lookup yields CDR1 PRHDT and CDR2 FYEKMQ (reference sequence). V was trimmed by 5 bases and J by 4 bases, leaving 17 bases between them. Full variable domain (missing parts from reference TRBV13 and TRBJ1-2): AAGVIQSPRHLIKEKRETATLKCYPIPRHDTVYWYQQGPGQDPQFLISFYEKMQSDKGSIPDRFSAQQFSDYHSELNMSSLELGDSALYFCASSRKQGLIYGYTFGSGTRLTVV.

V gene TRBV19 combines with J gene TRBJ2-2, with D possibly TRBD1 on 6 matching bases. The CDR3 spans 15 residues. V was clipped by 7 bases and J by 1 base, with 13 bases between them. Germline V gene lookup returns CDR1 LNHDA and CDR2 SQIVND (reference sequence). The CDR3 DNA sequence: TGTGCCAGTACCTTGACAGGAATGAACACCGGGGAGCTGTTTTTT. Amino acids: CASTLTGMNTGELFF. Supplemented by reference TRBV19 and TRBJ2-2, the full variable domain reads DGGITQSPKYLFRKEGQNVTLSCEQNLNHDAMYWYRQDPGQGLRLIYYSQIVNDFQKGDIAEGYSVSREKKESFPLTVTSAQKNPTAFYLCASTLTGMNTGELFFGEGSRLTVL.

The J gene is TRBJ2-3, the V gene TRBV7-9; possibly TRBD2 for D (5 bases). This CDR3 has 14 residues. Germline-derived CDR1 and CDR2 are SEHNR and FQNEAQ (reference sequence). V lost 1 base to trimming and J lost 1 base, with 6 bases between them. This CDR3 reads CASSLGTRTDTQYF. The CDR3 DNA sequence: TGTGCCAGCAGCTTAGGGACTCGCACAGATACGCAGTATTTT.

This clone was seen many times. The chain links TRBV30 to TRBJ1-2; possible D gene TRBD1, 5 bases. The CDR3 has 10 residues. V was clipped by 5 bases and J by 5 bases, with 6 bases between them. Germline loops: CDR1 GTSNPN, CDR2 SVGIG (reference sequence). This CDR3 reads CAWGAYGYTF. The DNA of the CDR3 is TGTGCCTGGGGGGCTTATGGCTACACCTTC.

V gene TRBV5-1 combines with J gene TRBJ1-5; D not certain. The CDR3 spans 14 residues. CDR1 and CDR2 from the germline V gene are SGHRS and YFSETQ. Trimming took 0 bases from V and 4 from J, leaving 8 bases between them. CDR3 residues: CASSLGQANQPQHF. CDR3 bases: TGCGCCAGCAGCTTGGGGCAGGCGAATCAGCCCCAGCATTTT.

This clone occurred once. The rearrangement uses TRBV9 and TRBJ1-2, with D uncertain. The CDR3 totals 15 residues. Germline CDR1 and CDR2: SGDLS and YYNGEE. Trimming removed 0 bases at V and 4 bases at J, with 13 bases between. Here the CDR3 reads CASSVGATYGYGYTF. The CDR3 DNA reads TGTGCCAGCAGCGTAGGGGCAACGTACGGCTATGGCTACACCTTC.

This chain joins TRBV4-1 and TRBJ2-7; 10 bases agree with TRBD1. V gave up 1 base and J gave up 5 bases; unmatched junction bases: 5. CDR3 length equals 15 residues. Germline loops: CDR1 MGHRA, CDR2 YSYEKL. Here the CDR3 reads CASSQAGQGENEQYF. The CDR3 DNA sequence: TGCGCCAGCAGCCAAGCAGGACAGGGGGAGAACGAGCAGTACTTC.

Regarding this clone: The junction departs from germline at one end; a sequencing error may be responsible. This rearrangement joins TRBV5-1 to TRBJ1-2; tentative D call: TRBD1 (5 bases). Germline assignment: CDR1 SGHRS and CDR2 YFSETQ. The CDR3 extends over 14 amino acids. In DNA, the CDR3 is TGCGCCAGCACCTTGGACCGGGACTGGTATGGCTACACCTTC. Translated, it gives CASTLDRDWYGYTF.

This rearrangement joins TRBV30 to TRBJ1-6, with 7 bases fitting TRBD1. Trimming removed 3 bases from V and 6 bases from J; junction bases left unmatched: 8. Germline V gene sequence: CDR1 GTSNPN, CDR2 SVGIG (reference sequence). The CDR3 length is 15 residues. Written as DNA, the CDR3 is TGTGCCTGGAGGTCGCCGACAGGGATTAATTCACCCCTCCACTTT. This codes for CAWRSPTGINSPLHF.

The genes are TRBV11-2 and TRBJ1-4, with D tentatively TRBD1 (6 bases). V lost 6 bases and J 4 bases, leaving 12 bases between the germline ends. This CDR3 comprises 14 residues. The V gene's germline CDR1 is SGHAT and CDR2 FQNNGV. In DNA form, the CDR3 reads TGTGCCAGCAGGGTAGGACAGATTAATGAAAAACTGTTTTTT. Its translation: CASRVGQINEKLFF.

This chain connects TRBV12-3 or TRBV12-4 to TRBJ1-6; 8 bases match TRBD1. This CDR3 spans 13 amino acids. V lost 7 bases and J lost 10; bases outside the gene matches: 6. CDR3 nucleotides: TGTGCCAGCACTCCAGGGGGCGGGTCACCCCTCCACTTT. Encoded protein: CASTPGGGSPLHF.

The chain is built from TRBV29-1 and TRBJ2-7; the D is unclear. Per the germline V gene, CDR1 is SQVTM and CDR2 is ANQGSEA. The CDR3 spans 14 residues. Trimming took 4 bases from V and 0 from J, leaving 13 bases between them. The CDR3 DNA is TGCAGCGTTGTTGGTGACTCTCACTCCTACGAGCAGTACTTC. Its translation is CSVVGDSHSYEQYF.

The chain carries TRBV18 and TRBJ2-5; D possibly corresponds to TRBD1 (5 bases). V lost 0 bases, J lost 4 bases, and 9 bases lay in between. Germline assignment: CDR1 KGHSH and CDR2 LQKENI. This CDR3 contains 14 residues. The CDR3 sequence is CASSPPSGLETQYF. The CDR3 nucleotides are TGTGCCAGCTCACCACCGTCAGGGTTAGAGACCCAGTACTTC.

This chain joins TRBV7-9 and TRBJ2-1; no clear D gene. Trimming cost V 5 bases and J 15 bases, with 14 bases left between them. The CDR3 spans 11 residues. Per germline, CDR1 SEHNR and CDR2 FQNEAQ (reference sequence). For the CDR3, the DNA is TGTGCCAGCAGCCGGTCAACGGCTAGGTTCTTC. Encoded protein: CASSRSTARFF.

V usage is TRBV27 and J usage is TRBJ1-1, with D possibly TRBD1 on 5 matching bases. CDR1 and CDR2 from the germline V gene are MNHEY and SMNVEV (reference sequence). Trimming removed 1 base at V and 2 bases at J, with 5 bases between. This CDR3 has 13 residues. CDR3 nucleotide sequence: TGTGCCAGCAGTTTATGGACAAACACTGAAGCTTTCTTT. Translation: CASSLWTNTEAFF.

This chain uses TRBV29-1 with TRBJ2-2; 9 bases are shared with TRBD2. After removal of 3 bases from V and 5 bases from J, the junction contained 10 bases not matched to a gene. CDR3 length equals 16 residues. Germline V gives CDR1 SQVTM, CDR2 ANQGSEA. For the CDR3, the DNA is TGCAGCGTTGATCCCTTGGGAAGCGGGGGGACCGGGGAGCTGTTTTTT. Its protein is CSVDPLGSGGTGELFF.

This sequence joins TRBV18 and TRBJ2-7, with 9 bases identical to TRBD1. CDR1 and CDR2 (germline): KGHSH, LQKENI. The CDR3 covers 14 residues. V was clipped by 2 bases and J by 7 bases; unmatched bases: 6. In nucleotides, the CDR3 is TGTGCCAGCTCACCAGCCGGACAGGGGAAGGAGCAGTACTTC. Translation: CASSPAGQGKEQYF.

The rearrangement links TRBV9 to TRBJ2-5; maybe TRBD2 (5 bases). The CDR3 is 14 amino acids. CDR1 is SGDLS, CDR2 YYNGEE, per germline. Trimming took off 3 bases at V and 2 bases at J, with 11 bases between the two ends. The CDR3 region has the DNA TGTGCCAGCAGCGCCCACGGGGATCAAGAGACCCAGTACTTC. It translates to CASSAHGDQETQYF.